The sequence of this TCR beta chain was determined in a study of technical replicates of blood from several donors. The V segment lost 3 bases and the J segment 3 bases; nucleotides outside the gene matches: 9. Germline V gene data show CDR1 as SGDLS and CDR2 as YYNGEE. CDR3 size: 16 residues. Data came from immunoSEQ multiplex PCR; TCRdb stores just in-frame clones and leaves some out. The sample lists over 85,000 clones; about 95% were seen once. The sample taken for sequencing was T cells isolated from PBMCs. This TCR came from a human donor in good health. V usage is TRBV9 and J usage is TRBJ1-5; 7 bases agree with TRBD1. The CDR3 sequence: CASSAEDRNPNQPQHF. CDR3 nucleotides: TGTGCCAGCAGCGCGGAGGACAGGAACCCCAATCAGCCCCAGCATTTT.